The following is a TCR beta chain sequence with its context. Its antigen is currently unknown. The CDR3 loop spans 13 amino acids. The J segment lost 5 bases and the V segment lost 6 bases, leaving 9 bases of the junction unmatched. Germline V CDR1 and CDR2: DFQATT, SNEGSKA (reference sequence). These data are taken from a study of blood T cells in healthy people across ages. Study results and limitations: Percentage of naive T cells showed a strong correlation with TCR beta diversity. CMV status of donors was unknown, possibly confounding expanded clonotype changes.

The authors ran a second PCR of about 7 to 12 cycles using a sample-barcoded 5' primer and a J-beta primer mix. Each sample provided no less than 2.5 million CDR3-containing paired-end reads. A single record per CDR3 protein comes from TCRdb applying MiXCR to the 5' RACE reads. This sample has hundreds of thousands of distinct CDR3 sequences; around 49% occur once, and the top ten carry about a third. The rearrangement uses TRBV20-1 and TRBJ2-7; TRBD1 matches 8 bases. Input material: blood. This TCR derives from a woman aged 55-70 years in good health. The CDR3 is CSARTGIYHEQYF. The DNA for the CDR3 is TGCAGTGCCCGGACAGGGATCTATCACGAGCAGTACTTC.